This T cell receptor beta chain emerged from a study of T cells in Graves' hyperthyroidism and ophthalmopathy. J lost 3 bases, V lost 3 bases, and 6 bases had no gene match. The CDR3 length is 15 residues. Germline CDR1 is SEHNR and CDR2 is FQNEAQ (reference sequence). A note on this clonotype: Its specificity is unknown.

The source material, RNA transcripts, was used to amplify TCR beta CDR3 regions. TCR CDR3 underwent first-round RT-PCR with the HTBI primer set. TCRdb used MiXCR to reprocess the multiplex PCR reads, holding one entry per CDR3 protein. Of about 760,000 distinct CDR3 sequences in the sample, around a third were seen once. Study observations and caveats: A model of 13 V-J features distinguished ophthalmopathy from stable hyperthyroidism.

This sequence originates from a woman aged 40 to 50 with Graves' hyperthyroidism. The J gene is TRBJ2-5, the V gene TRBV7-9, with TRBD2 matching over 8 bases. Sequencing input: blood. CDR3 nucleotide sequence: TGTGCCAGCAGCTTCACGGGAGGGATAAAAGAGACCCAGTACTTC. Protein sequence: CASSFTGGIKETQYF. The variable domain in full, with the rest retrieved from reference TRBV7-9 and TRBJ2-5, is DTGVSQNPRHKITKRGQNVTFRCDPISEHNRLYWYRQTLGQGPEFLTYFQNEAQLEKSRLLSDRFSAERPKGSFSTLEIQRTEQGDSAMYLCASSFTGGIKETQYFGPGTRLLVL.